This record looks at one T cell receptor (beta chain) sequence and its context. What antigen it recognizes has not been identified. No much larger clonotype is one base removed from it; base qualities were not supplied. The immunoSEQ Assay, a bias-controlled multiplex PCR, was used to amplify TCRbeta CDR3 regions from genomic DNA. Processing in the source paper ran as follows. Nucleated cell counts per sample were estimated from amplification of reference gene primers within the assay. To quantify the absolute abundance of each unique TCRbeta CDR3 rearrangement, sequence reads were collapsed and filtered. For each sample, productive Simpson clonality was calculated by taking the square root of Simpson's diversity index across productive rearrangements. Imported from immuneACCESS, the table was reduced by TCRdb to in-frame sequences with V and J called. These copies leave out some clones; in studies compared against another copy, an unresolved V gene accounts for under half, and the cause of the remainder is not known. V and J calls and clone size are those listed in that table; D and trimming were worked out from the DNA. This sample gives a few hundred thousand clones in total; 86% of them show up just once. Clones ranked in the top ten supply 1.5% to 2% of the sample.

The collaborating institutions used their own protocols to collect whole blood in K2EDTA tubes. For TCRbeta analysis, collaborators shipped samples as frozen whole blood, isolated PBMCs, or DNA extracted from either of those sample types. These data are taken from a study of blood T cell repertoires in COVID-19 (dated by TCRdb to about 2020). For context, the study as a whole: Samples covering the acute and convalescent phases of COVID-19 were provided by collaborators in the United States, Italy and Spain. The dataset comprised deeply sampled blood TCRbeta repertoires from subjects exposed to, actively infected with, or recovered from COVID-19. A freely available public database, intended as a resource for researchers studying the immune response to SARS-CoV-2, is where the repertoires were released. The samples were drawn from two sources: the first 160 participants of the ongoing ImmuneRACE study, and 1,254 subjects contributed by 6 global collaborators. Nearly every sample came with metadata listing a de-identified subject ID, COVID-19 status, age in years and sex. HLA class I and class II types, where available, came from metadata supplied by the sample provider rather than from assay-based typing. The material from the prospective study consisted of cDNA or gDNA derived from T cells, B-cell-depleted T cells, or PBMCs. The paper's findings and limits, for the study overall: The amount of clinical and demographic metadata varied by source and participant and was provided uncurated.

This TCR was recovered from a woman aged 45-59 years with acute or convalescent COVID-19. The material sequenced was peripheral blood.

The DNA reads as follows: TGCGCCAGCAGCCCACTTGGAGGCAAAAACTCACCCCTCCACTTT. The encoded protein is CASSPLGGKNSPLHF. The rearranged segments are TRBV4-3 and TRBJ1-6; too little of a D gene remains to name it. Based on the germline V gene, the CDR1 and CDR2 sequences are LGHNA and YSLEER. CDR3 length: 15 amino acids, cysteine to phenylalanine. Only the CDR3 region is kept as DNA, spanning 45 bases read in frame from base 1. The V end loses 4 bases and the J end loses 10 bases, and a stretch of 17 bases separates them.